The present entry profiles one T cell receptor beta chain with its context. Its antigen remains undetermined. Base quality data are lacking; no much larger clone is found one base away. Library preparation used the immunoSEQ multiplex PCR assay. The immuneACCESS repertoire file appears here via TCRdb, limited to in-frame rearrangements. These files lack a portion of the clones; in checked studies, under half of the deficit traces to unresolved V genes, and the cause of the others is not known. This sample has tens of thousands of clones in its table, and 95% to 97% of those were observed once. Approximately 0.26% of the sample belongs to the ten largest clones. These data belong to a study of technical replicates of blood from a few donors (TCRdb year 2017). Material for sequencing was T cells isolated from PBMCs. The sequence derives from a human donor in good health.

The CDR3 sequence is CASSLSRLNTEAFF. The nucleotide sequence reads TGTGCCAGCAGTTTATCGCGGCTGAACACTGAAGCTTTCTTT. The sequence links TRBV28 to TRBJ1-1; confidence is insufficient to name the D gene. V is shortened by 1 base, J by 0 bases, and the region joining them spans 6 bases. The CDR3 starts with the cysteine, ends with the phenylalanine, and has 14 residues. Of all the DNA, just the CDR3 is kept, 42 bases in frame from base 1. Looking up the germline V gene yields CDR1 MDHEN and CDR2 SYDVKM.